One and the same sample provided the 27 T cell receptor beta chains below, sequenced in a study of T cell changes during pregnancy in multiple sclerosis (dated by TCRdb to about 2019). The method behind the library was the immunoSEQ multiplex PCR assay. The table comes from immuneACCESS by way of TCRdb, which keeps in-frame sequences with V and J called. Part of the clones is missing from these tables; in studies checked, under half for an unresolved V gene and the rest for unknown reasons. The sample contains about 36,000 clones, about 88% of them found a single time. The ten largest clonotypes hold around 11% of the sample. Source: CD8+ T cells from peripheral blood mononuclear cells, taken in the third trimester of pregnancy. All receptors come from a female donor with multiple sclerosis, enrolled in a pregnancy study.

V and J are TRBV5-6 and TRBJ1-1; 7 positions agree with TRBD1. Looked up from germline, CDR1 is SGHDT and CDR2 is YYEEEE. Trimming at V came to 2 bases and at J to 5 bases, leaving 6 bases not matched to a gene. This CDR3 is 14 amino acids long. The CDR3, as DNA: TGTGCCAGCAGCTTCGGCCCCAGGGGGACTGAAGCTTTCTTT. This sequence encodes CASSFGPRGTEAFF.

This chain links TRBV13 with TRBJ1-4, with TRBD1 identical over 8 bases. V was pared by 5 bases and J by 5 bases, with 4 bases of the junction left unmatched. The CDR3 is 14 amino acids. In germline, CDR1 is PRHDT, CDR2 FYEKMQ (reference sequence). CDR3 sequence (DNA): TGTGCCAGCAGCCCCCGGACAGGGAATGAAAAACTGTTTTTT. Translating it yields CASSPRTGNEKLFF.

V usage is TRBV29-1 and J usage is TRBJ1-1; TRBD1 agrees at 10 bases. The germline CDR1 and CDR2 sequences are SQVTM and ANQGSEA. Unmatched junction bases numbered 0, after V lost 7 bases and J lost 1 base. The CDR3 consists of 12 residues. CDR3 in amino acids: CSGTGGNTEAFF. The CDR3 region has the DNA TGCAGCGGGACAGGGGGGAACACTGAAGCTTTCTTT.

V usage is TRBV14 and J usage is TRBJ2-1, with 7 bases aligning to TRBD2. V lost 4 bases to trimming and J lost 2 bases; unmatched junction nucleotides: 11. The germline gives CDR1 SGHDN, CDR2 FVKESK. The length of the CDR3 is 17 residues. The CDR3 protein is CASSLGERDVTYNEQFF. DNA for the CDR3: TGTGCCAGCAGCCTCGGAGAGCGGGATGTTACCTACAATGAGCAGTTCTTC. Full variable domain (rest looked up from reference TRBV14 and TRBJ2-1): EAGVTQFPSHSVIEKGQTVTLRCDPISGHDNLYWYRRVMGKEIKFLLHFVKESKQDESGMPNNRFLAERTGGTYSTLKVQPAELEDSGVYFCASSLGERDVTYNEQFFGPGTRLTVL.

This clone was observed a handful of times. The genes are TRBV2 and TRBJ1-6; D not resolved. The CDR3 covers 14 residues. V was cut by 1 base and J by 3 bases, with 4 bases left in between. Germline CDR1 SNHLY, CDR2 FYNNEI. CDR3 sequence (DNA): TGTGCCAGCAGTGAAGTCAGCTATAATTCACCCCTCCACTTT. The encoded protein is CASSEVSYNSPLHF.

This clone occurred once. The chain employs TRBV7-9 and TRBJ1-2; D is unclear. This CDR3 has 11 residues. V dropped 1 base and J dropped 10 bases, with 7 bases sitting between them. Germline V lookup: CDR1 SEHNR, CDR2 FQNEAQ (reference sequence). The CDR3 is CASSLGGNYTF. The CDR3 bases are TGTGCCAGCAGCTTAGGAGGGAACTACACCTTC.

The chain has TRBV6-5 and TRBJ2-5; weak D call: TRBD2 (5 bases). Trimming left V 6 bases short and J 2 bases short, with 16 bases between. Germline CDR1 reads MNHEY; CDR2 reads SVGAGI. The CDR3 extends over 15 amino acids. CDR3 nucleotides: TGTGCCAGCAGCCGCAGCGGCCGACCACAAGAGACCCAGTACTTC. It encodes CASSRSGRPQETQYF.

The sample holds one count of this clone. The V and J genes are TRBV27 and TRBJ1-3, with 8 bases identical to TRBD1. CDR3 length equals 14 residues. V lost 4 bases to trimming and J lost 2 bases; unmatched junction nucleotides: 1. Germline-derived CDR1 and CDR2 are MNHEY and SMNVEV (reference sequence). In DNA form, the CDR3 reads TGTGCCAGCAGTTCCAGGGGGCCTGGAAACACCATATATTTT. Its translation: CASSSRGPGNTIYF.

The V call is TRBV4-3, the J call TRBJ2-3, with TRBD2 matching over 7 bases. The germline V gene has CDR1 LGHNA and CDR2 YSLEER. This CDR3 is built from 17 residues. The V segment lost 3 bases and the J segment 0 bases; nucleotides outside the gene matches: 9. The CDR3: CASSQTRGLVSTDTQYF. In DNA form, the CDR3 reads TGCGCCAGCAGCCAGACTCGAGGACTAGTTAGCACAGATACGCAGTATTTT.

The CDR3 nucleotides are TGTGCCAGCAGCCCAGGGGTCGTGAACAATGAGCAGTTCTTC. Translated, it gives CASSPGVVNNEQFF. The J gene is TRBJ2-1, the V gene TRBV14, with a weak D call TRBD1 (6 bases). CDR3 length: 14 amino acids. The germline V and J ends were trimmed by 4 bases and 5 bases, with 12 bases remaining between them. Germline V gene sequence: CDR1 SGHDN, CDR2 FVKESK.

The V and J genes are TRBV4-3 and TRBJ1-2; no clear D. The V gene's germline CDR1 is LGHNA and CDR2 YSLEER. Trimming left V 4 bases short and J 4 bases short, with 19 bases between. This CDR3 is 16 amino acids long. The CDR3 nucleotides are TGCGCCAGCAGCCGAACAGCCCTTGGGCGTTCCTATGGCTACACCTTC. Translated: CASSRTALGRSYGYTF.

V usage is TRBV5-1 and J usage is TRBJ2-4; 12 bases line up with TRBD2. Germline loops: CDR1 SGHRS, CDR2 YFSETQ. The CDR3 is made up of 21 amino acids. V was pared by 4 bases and J by 0 bases, with 17 bases of the junction left unmatched. DNA for the CDR3: TGCGCCAGCAGCCCCTTTGGTTGGGCTAGCGGGGGGGAAATAGCCAAAAACATTCAGTACTTC. Translation gives CASSPFGWASGGEIAKNIQYF.

The V and J genes are TRBV27 and TRBJ2-7; D ambiguous. The germline V gene encodes CDR1 MNHEY and CDR2 SMNVEV (reference sequence). V was cut by 5 bases and J by 3 bases, with 14 bases left in between. The CDR3 length is 14 residues. The CDR3 sequence: CASSPLGSHYEQYF. The CDR3 DNA reads as TGTGCCAGCAGTCCCCTAGGCAGCCACTACGAGCAGTACTTC.

This clone is medium-sized (0.01 to 0.1%). This chain's CDR3 is CASSLQGQPQHF. DNA of the CDR3: TGTGCCAGCAGCTTACAGGGCCAGCCCCAGCATTTT. The V gene is TRBV7-4, the J gene TRBJ1-5; D perhaps matches TRBD1 (5 bases). The CDR3 covers 12 residues. Germline V gives CDR1 SGHVT, CDR2 SQSDAQ. Between the trimmed V and J ends, which lost 2 bases and 7 bases, there was a span of 6 bases.

The genes are TRBV4-2 and TRBJ2-1; 9 bases are a match to TRBD2. The length of the CDR3 is 15 residues. J gave up 7 bases and V 1 base, and 5 bases lay outside the gene matches. Per the germline V gene, CDR1 is LGHNA and CDR2 is YNFKEQ. CDR3 nucleotides: TGTGCCAGCAGCCAAGGGTCTAGCGGGAAAAATGAGCAGTTCTTC. Translating gives CASSQGSSGKNEQFF.

The table lists this clone with a count of one. This rearrangement joins TRBV6-1 to TRBJ1-4; perhaps TRBD1 as D (5 bases). The CDR3 covers 11 residues. V dropped 6 bases and J dropped 11 bases, with 10 bases sitting between them. Germline assignment: CDR1 MNHNS and CDR2 SASEGT. CDR3 sequence reads: CASRAGHKLFF. In nucleotides, the CDR3 is TGTGCCAGCAGGGCCGGACATAAACTGTTTTTT.

V is TRBV7-6 and J is TRBJ2-7, with D possibly being TRBD2 (6 bases). The CDR3 totals 13 residues. Between the trimmed V and J ends, which lost 1 base and 3 bases, there was a span of 7 bases. Germline lookup yields CDR1 SGHVS and CDR2 FNYEAQ. The CDR3 region is CASSLGGIYEQYF. CDR3 in DNA: TGTGCCAGCAGCTTAGGCGGGATCTACGAGCAGTACTTC. Looking up the rest from reference TRBV7-6 and TRBJ2-7 gives the full variable domain: GAGVSQSPRYKVTKRGQDVALRCDPISGHVSLYWYRQALGQGPEFLTYFNYEAQQDKSGLPNDRFSAERPEGSISTLTIQRTEQRDSAMYRCASSLGGIYEQYFGPGTRLTVT.

This chain connects TRBV6-5 to TRBJ1-3; 8 bases match TRBD1. The CDR3 sequence is 14 residues long. V lost 2 bases to trimming and J lost 3 bases; unmatched junction nucleotides: 0. Looked up from germline, CDR1 is MNHEY and CDR2 is SVGAGI. CDR3 region: CASSYDRGGNTIYF. DNA for the CDR3: TGTGCCAGCAGTTACGACAGGGGTGGAAACACCATATATTTT.

This rearrangement joins TRBV6-5 to TRBJ2-5; D gene unclear. V shed 5 bases and J shed 2 bases, with 12 bases lying between them. Germline V gene lookup returns CDR1 MNHEY and CDR2 SVGAGI. The CDR3 is 14 amino acids. The CDR3 DNA sequence: TGTGCCAGCAGTGAACATCCGTATCAAGAGACCCAGTACTTC. Its protein is CASSEHPYQETQYF.

The V call is TRBV19, the J call TRBJ2-7; 8 nucleotides line up with TRBD1. This CDR3 is 15 amino acids long. Trimming removed 2 bases from V and 2 bases from J; junction bases left unmatched: 5. Germline V gene sequence: CDR1 LNHDA, CDR2 SQIVND (reference sequence). The chain's CDR3 is CASSIRDRSTYEQYF. The CDR3 DNA is TGTGCCAGTAGTATAAGGGACAGGTCAACCTACGAGCAGTACTTC.

This clone has a single count. This chain connects TRBV5-1 to TRBJ1-1; D might be TRBD1 (5 bases). The CDR3 is 14 residues long. The germline V gene encodes CDR1 SGHRS and CDR2 YFSETQ. The V and J ends lost 7 bases and 1 base respectively, with 14 bases between them. The CDR3 sequence: CASRGGAENTEAFF. The CDR3 nucleotides are TGCGCCAGCCGCGGGGGTGCAGAGAACACTGAAGCTTTCTTT.

This clone was seen just once. The rearrangement links TRBV10-3 to TRBJ2-7, with TRBD1 as a possible D gene (6 bases). Germline lookup yields CDR1 ENHRY and CDR2 SYGVKD. V dropped 10 bases and J dropped 7 bases, with 20 bases sitting between them. This CDR3 comprises 13 residues. The CDR3 DNA reads as TGTGCCACCTCGGACAGTCAGTACGGGGAGCAGTACTTC. Translation gives CATSDSQYGEQYF.

This clone was picked up one time. The gene calls are TRBV29-1 and TRBJ1-5; no reliable D call. The CDR3 loop spans 14 amino acids. Trimming stripped 2 bases from V and 11 bases from J, with 19 bases between. CDR1 is SQVTM, CDR2 ANQGSEA, per germline. This CDR3 reads CSVEIADGRVSQHF. CDR3 bases: TGCAGCGTTGAAATAGCAGATGGTAGAGTCTCCCAGCATTTT.

As regards this clone: Different DNA sequences within this sample yield the same CDR3. The V gene is TRBV5-1, the J gene TRBJ1-1, with D hard to call. V dropped 0 bases and J dropped 1 base, with 4 bases sitting between them. Germline V gene lookup returns CDR1 SGHRS and CDR2 YFSETQ. The CDR3 covers 13 residues. CDR3 sequence: CASSLAGNTEAFF. DNA for the CDR3: TGCGCCAGCAGCTTGGCCGGGAACACTGAAGCTTTCTTT.

CDR3 amino acids: CASSSSPGQGARGAEAFF. CDR3 DNA sequence: TGTGCCAGCAGCTCAAGCCCGGGACAGGGGGCTCGAGGCGCTGAAGCTTTCTTT. The chain couples TRBV11-2 to TRBJ1-1, with 12 positions matching TRBD1. After removal of 4 bases from V and 6 bases from J, the junction contained 15 bases not matched to a gene. Per the germline V gene, CDR1 is SGHAT and CDR2 is FQNNGV. The CDR3 has 18 amino acids.

The chain joins TRBV15 to TRBJ1-4; no clear D gene. The CDR3 runs to 15 residues. Trimming left V 0 bases short and J 6 bases short, with 11 bases between. Germline CDR1 reads LNHNV; CDR2 reads YYDKDF (reference sequence). For the CDR3, the DNA is TGTGCCACCAGCAGAGATCGGGTCTTTGATGAAAAACTGTTTTTT. Its protein product is CATSRDRVFDEKLFF.

The chain recombines TRBV9 with TRBJ1-3, with TRBD1 matching over 11 bases. Germline trimming cut 2 bases from V and 4 bases from J; bases unmatched to any gene: 5. Germline-derived CDR1 and CDR2 are SGDLS and YYNGEE. This CDR3 is 16 amino acids long. The CDR3 DNA reads as TGTGCCAGCAGCGTTTCCGGGACAGGGGGGGGAAACACCATATATTTT. It codes for CASSVSGTGGGNTIYF.